A single sample gave rise to the 28 T cell receptor beta chains below, sequenced in a study of blood T cell repertoires in COVID-19. Method: immunoSEQ multiplex PCR; TCRdb's copy keeps in-frame clones and lacks some. The top ten clones hold 5% to 7% of a sample with about 200,000 clones, around 86% of them seen once. Sequencing used PBMCs or T cells enriched from blood (not recorded which). These TCRs come from a man in his forties or fifties with acute COVID-19.

A remark on this clone: Distinct nucleotide sequences in the sample also encode this CDR3. The chain carries TRBV5-5 and TRBJ1-1; D is possibly TRBD1 (5 bases). There are 15 residues in the CDR3. V lost 0 bases and J lost 1, with 10 bases in between. The germline V gene has CDR1 SGHKS and CDR2 YYEKEE (reference sequence). In nucleotides, the CDR3 is TGTGCCAGCAGCTTGGACCCCGGGGGGAACACTGAAGCTTTCTTT. Amino acid sequence: CASSLDPGGNTEAFF.

The V and J genes are TRBV2 and TRBJ1-5, with 8 bases lining up with TRBD1. The V and J ends lost 7 bases and 10 bases, in that order; junction bases with no gene match: 9. The germline CDR1 and CDR2 sequences are SNHLY and FYNNEI. The CDR3 runs to 13 residues. The CDR3 DNA follows: TGTGCCAGCACCCTTACAGGGGGGGGCCCCCAGCATTTT. This encodes CASTLTGGGPQHF.

The rearrangement links TRBV6-5 to TRBJ1-5; tentative D call: TRBD1 (6 bases). Germline-derived CDR1 and CDR2 are MNHEY and SVGAGI. The germline V and J ends were trimmed by 0 bases and 2 bases, with 8 bases remaining between them. The CDR3 is made up of 15 amino acids. The CDR3 loop is CASSYSKGGNQPQHF. CDR3 sequence (DNA): TGTGCCAGCAGTTACTCAAAGGGGGGCAATCAGCCCCAGCATTTT.

The chain couples TRBV5-4 to TRBJ2-3; tentatively, D is TRBD2 (6 bases). Trimming cost V 4 bases and J 2 bases, with 14 bases left between them. This CDR3 region has 15 residues. Germline V gene data show CDR1 as SGHNT and CDR2 as YYREEE (reference sequence). The CDR3 bases are TGTGCCAGCAGCGGACCGGGACTGCACACAGATACGCAGTATTTT. The encoded protein is CASSGPGLHTDTQYF.

This clone was seen more than once but under ten times. The chain employs TRBV5-1 and TRBJ2-5; no reliable D call. Germline loops: CDR1 SGHRS, CDR2 YFSETQ. This CDR3 region has 15 residues. V dropped 6 bases and J dropped 3 bases, with 18 bases sitting between them. Written as DNA, the CDR3 is TGCGCCAGCACCGATAACTACGCCCCGGAAGAGACCCAGTACTTC. This gives the protein CASTDNYAPEETQYF.

The chain couples TRBV5-1 to TRBJ2-1, with D perhaps TRBD2 (6 bases). Trimming stripped 5 bases from V and 10 bases from J, with 7 bases between. The CDR3 spans 10 residues. The germline CDR1 and CDR2 sequences are SGHRS and YFSETQ. CDR3 residues: CASSGREQFF. The CDR3 DNA reads as TGCGCCAGCAGTGGGAGGGAGCAGTTCTTC.

The chain uses TRBV4-1 and TRBJ2-1; D ambiguous. This CDR3 comprises 14 residues. The germline V gene has CDR1 MGHRA and CDR2 YSYEKL. Between the trimmed V and J ends, which lost 3 bases and 3 bases, there was a span of 9 bases. Here the CDR3 DNA reads TGCGCCAGCAGCCAGCCCCAGGACTACAATGAGCAGTTCTTC. Protein sequence: CASSQPQDYNEQFF.

The rearrangement joins TRBV7-2 to TRBJ2-1; 14 nucleotides agree with TRBD2. CDR3 length equals 15 residues. Germline V CDR1 and CDR2: SGHTA, FQGNSA. The V gene end was trimmed by 5 bases and the J gene end by 6 bases; junction bases not matched to a gene: 3. The CDR3, as DNA: TGTGCCAGCAGCATCGGGACTAGCGGGGGCAATGAGCAGTTCTTC. It yields the protein CASSIGTSGGNEQFF.

The rearrangement links TRBV28 to TRBJ1-5; D perhaps matches TRBD1 (5 bases). The CDR3 runs to 13 residues. CDR1 and CDR2 (germline): MDHEN, SYDVKM. V gave up 3 bases and J gave up 5 bases, with 8 bases separating them. This CDR3 reads CASSFDSHQPQHF. CDR3 bases: TGTGCCAGCAGTTTTGACAGCCATCAGCCCCAGCATTTT.

This chain links TRBV7-9 with TRBJ1-1; D not certain. The CDR3 totals 13 residues. Looked up from germline, CDR1 is SEHNR and CDR2 is FQNEAQ (reference sequence). Trimming removed 7 bases from V and 1 base from J, with 10 bases in between. The CDR3 loop is CASTPSRNTEAFF. Here the CDR3 DNA reads TGTGCCAGCACCCCCTCTCGGAACACTGAAGCTTTCTTT.

The chain carries TRBV9 and TRBJ1-1, with a tentative D call TRBD1 (6 bases). V dropped 3 bases and J dropped 7 bases, with 13 bases sitting between them. Looked up from germline, CDR1 is SGDLS and CDR2 is YYNGEE. This CDR3 region has 13 residues. The CDR3 sequence is CASSDREGGEAFF. In DNA, the CDR3 is TGTGCCAGCAGCGACAGGGAAGGGGGTGAAGCTTTCTTT.

The chain carries TRBV11-2 and TRBJ1-3, with D hard to call. CDR1 SGHAT and CDR2 FQNNGV come from the germline V gene. The ends were cut back, 2 bases at V and 3 bases at J, with 11 bases in the middle. The CDR3 has 15 amino acids. The CDR3 is CASSLTRTIGNTIYF. The CDR3 region has the DNA TGTGCCAGCAGCTTAACCCGTACTATTGGAAACACCATATATTTT.

The genes are TRBV15 and TRBJ1-4; maybe TRBD1 (5 bases). CDR3 length: 15 amino acids. V was pared by 3 bases and J by 6 bases, with 14 bases between. In germline, CDR1 is LNHNV, CDR2 YYDKDF (reference sequence). CDR3 DNA sequence: TGTGCCACCAGCAGCAGGGTCCATGTCGATGAAAAACTGTTTTTT. The encoded protein is CATSSRVHVDEKLFF. Using reference TRBV15 and TRBJ1-4 for the parts outside the CDR3, the full variable domain is DAMVIQNPRYQVTQFGKPVTLSCSQTLNHNVMYWYQQKSSQAPKLLFHYYDKDFNNEADTPDNFQSRRPNTSFCFLDIRSPGLGDTAMYLCATSSRVHVDEKLFFGSGTQLSVL.

V and J are TRBV2 and TRBJ2-7; 8 positions agree with TRBD2. V lost 6 bases and J lost 6; bases outside the gene matches: 16. The CDR3 has 16 amino acids. Per the germline V gene, CDR1 is SNHLY and CDR2 is FYNNEI. CDR3 nucleotides: TGTGCCAGCAGCGCTTCGGCGGGGGGTGTTTCGGGCGAGCAGTACTTC. This gives the protein CASSASAGGVSGEQYF.

This clone has just one count. The V gene is TRBV6-5, the J gene TRBJ1-2, with D possibly matching TRBD1 (5 bases). CDR3 length equals 12 residues. The germline V gene has CDR1 MNHEY and CDR2 SVGAGI. Deletions cut 11 bases from V and 4 bases from J, with 14 bases between. CDR3 region: CAPTGGGYGYTF. DNA of the CDR3: TGTGCCCCCACCGGGGGGGGCTATGGCTACACCTTC.

The genes are TRBV7-2 and TRBJ2-7; a possible D gene is TRBD1 (6 bases). The CDR3 has 15 amino acids. Germline V CDR1 and CDR2: SGHTA, FQGNSA. V lost 1 base, J lost 3 bases, and 13 bases lay in between. CDR3: CASSLGTATGYEQYF. The CDR3 DNA reads as TGTGCCAGCAGCTTAGGGACAGCGACCGGCTACGAGCAGTACTTC.

The chain carries TRBV7-2 and TRBJ2-1; TRBD2 aligns across 16 bases. With V trimmed by 5 bases and J by 0 bases, 4 bases remained unmatched. The CDR3 runs to 18 residues. Germline V gene data show CDR1 as SGHTA and CDR2 as FQGNSA. The CDR3 DNA reads TGTGCCAGCAGCCCGGGACTAGCGGGAGGGAGCTCCTACAATGAGCAGTTCTTC. Translated: CASSPGLAGGSSYNEQFF.

The V gene is TRBV5-4, the J gene TRBJ2-7, with D tentatively TRBD1 (6 bases). Trimming shortened V by 4 bases and J by 1 base, and 9 bases separated the two germline ends. This CDR3 comprises 13 residues. Germline V lookup: CDR1 SGHNT, CDR2 YYREEE (reference sequence). For the CDR3, the DNA is TGTGCCAGCAGCGTCGGGACATCCTACGAGCAGTACTTC. Protein sequence: CASSVGTSYEQYF.

Written as DNA, the CDR3 is TGTGCCACCGGAGGGACAGGGAGATATCAGCCCCAGCATTTT. It yields the protein CATGGTGRYQPQHF. J is TRBJ1-5 and V is TRBV6-5; 9 bases are shared with TRBD1. J gave up 5 bases and V 10 bases, and 9 bases lay outside the gene matches. The germline CDR1 and CDR2 sequences are MNHEY and SVGAGI. The CDR3 covers 14 residues.

The chain carries TRBV6-5 and TRBJ2-7; D possibly corresponds to TRBD1 (5 bases). Trimming took 2 bases from V and 2 from J, leaving 10 bases between them. This CDR3 region has 14 residues. Germline CDR1 and CDR2: MNHEY and SVGAGI. As DNA, the CDR3 is TGTGCCAGCAGTTACGCCGGACAAGCCTACGAGCAGTACTTC. As protein: CASSYAGQAYEQYF.

This clone was seen only a few times. The chain couples TRBV3-1 (or the pseudogene TRBV3-2) to TRBJ1-4; 8 bases line up with TRBD1. V gave up 5 bases and J gave up 4 bases; unmatched junction bases: 9. Germline V gene lookup returns CDR1 LGHDT and CDR2 YNNKEL (reference sequence). The CDR3 length is 16 residues. The CDR3 coding sequence is TGTGCCAGCAGCAGAAGACAGGGGATAAGTAATGAAAAACTGTTTTTT. Its translation: CASSRRQGISNEKLFF.

CDR3 DNA: TGTGCCAGCAGCTTAGTTACGGCGAACACCGGGGAGCTGTTTTTT. Protein product: CASSLVTANTGELFF. The rearrangement uses TRBV11-2 and TRBJ2-2; D ambiguous. Per the germline V gene, CDR1 is SGHAT and CDR2 is FQNNGV. Deletions cut 1 base from V and 0 bases from J, with 6 bases between. The CDR3 totals 15 residues.

The chain recombines TRBV5-1 with TRBJ2-1; 7 bases match TRBD2. The CDR3 runs to 14 residues. Unmatched junction bases numbered 4, after V lost 3 bases and J lost 4 bases. Germline V gene data show CDR1 as SGHRS and CDR2 as YFSETQ. Written as DNA, the CDR3 is TGCGCCAGCAGCTGGGAGGGCCCGTACAATGAGCAGTTCTTC. The encoded protein is CASSWEGPYNEQFF.

V usage is TRBV27 and J usage is TRBJ2-7; D may be TRBD1 (6 bases). The germline V gene encodes CDR1 MNHEY and CDR2 SMNVEV (reference sequence). V shed 4 bases and J shed 12 bases, with 22 bases lying between them. The CDR3 totals 14 residues. In DNA, the CDR3 is TGTGCCAGCAGTTCCTCCGGGACACTATTTCTTACGTACTTC. This gives the protein CASSSSGTLFLTYF.

V usage is TRBV25-1 and J usage is TRBJ1-4, with TRBD1 as a possible D gene (6 bases). The V end lost 4 bases, the J end lost 7 bases, and 10 bases lay between the germline ends. The CDR3 loop spans 13 amino acids. The germline V gene has CDR1 MGHDK and CDR2 SYGVNS. CDR3 amino acids: CASSGTVSEKLFF. CDR3 nucleotides: TGTGCCAGCAGTGGGACAGTAAGTGAAAAACTGTTTTTT.

The genes are TRBV5-6 and TRBJ1-5; no firm D call. CDR1 is SGHDT, CDR2 YYEEEE, per germline. The CDR3 consists of 15 residues. The germline V and J ends were trimmed by 0 bases and 3 bases, with 10 bases remaining between them. The CDR3 nucleotides are TGTGCCAGCAGCTTGGCTCCGTTCTACAATCAGCCCCAGCATTTT. Encoded protein: CASSLAPFYNQPQHF.

This clone was detected only a few times. This chain connects TRBV15 to TRBJ1-4; D possibly corresponds to TRBD1 (5 bases). CDR3 length: 15 amino acids. Germline V gene sequence: CDR1 LNHNV, CDR2 YYDKDF (reference sequence). V lost 0 bases, J lost 6 bases, and 11 bases lay in between. The CDR3 region has the DNA TGTGCCACCAGCAGAGATATGGCAGGGTATGAAAAACTGTTTTTT. This sequence encodes CATSRDMAGYEKLFF. Using reference TRBV15 and TRBJ1-4 for the parts outside the CDR3, the full variable domain is DAMVIQNPRYQVTQFGKPVTLSCSQTLNHNVMYWYQQKSSQAPKLLFHYYDKDFNNEADTPDNFQSRRPNTSFCFLDIRSPGLGDTAMYLCATSRDMAGYEKLFFGSGTQLSVL.

The gene calls are TRBV5-1 and TRBJ2-7, with 8 bases aligning to TRBD2. Germline loops: CDR1 SGHRS, CDR2 YFSETQ. V dropped 0 bases and J dropped 5; count of bases not matched to a gene: 7. This CDR3 has 15 amino acids. CDR3 DNA: TGCGCCAGCAGCTTGGCTGTTAGCGGGAAACACGAGCAGTACTTC. Its translation: CASSLAVSGKHEQYF.